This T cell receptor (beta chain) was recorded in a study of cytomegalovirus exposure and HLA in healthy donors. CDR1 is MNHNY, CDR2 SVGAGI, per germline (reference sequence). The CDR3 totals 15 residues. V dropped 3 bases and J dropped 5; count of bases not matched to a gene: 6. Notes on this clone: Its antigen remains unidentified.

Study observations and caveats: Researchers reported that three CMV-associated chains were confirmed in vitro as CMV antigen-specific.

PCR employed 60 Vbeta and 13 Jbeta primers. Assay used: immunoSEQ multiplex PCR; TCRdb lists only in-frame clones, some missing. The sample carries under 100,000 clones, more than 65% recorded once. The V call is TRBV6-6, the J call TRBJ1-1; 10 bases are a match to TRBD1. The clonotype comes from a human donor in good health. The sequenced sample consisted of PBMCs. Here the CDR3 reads CASSYEGQGITEAFF. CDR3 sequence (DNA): TGTGCCAGCAGTTATGAGGGACAGGGGATTACTGAAGCTTTCTTT.